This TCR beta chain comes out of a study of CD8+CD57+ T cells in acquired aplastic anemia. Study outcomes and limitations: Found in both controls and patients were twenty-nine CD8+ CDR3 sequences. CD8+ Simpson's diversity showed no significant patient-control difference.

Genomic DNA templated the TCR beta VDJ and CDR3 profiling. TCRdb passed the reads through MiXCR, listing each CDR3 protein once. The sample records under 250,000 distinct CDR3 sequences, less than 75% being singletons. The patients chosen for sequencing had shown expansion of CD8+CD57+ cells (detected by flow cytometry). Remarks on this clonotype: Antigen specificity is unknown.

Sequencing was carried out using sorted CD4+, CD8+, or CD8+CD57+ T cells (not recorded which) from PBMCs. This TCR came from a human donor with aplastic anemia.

CDR3 in amino acids: CASRPGTGYYEQYF. The CDR3 region has the DNA TGCGCCAGCAGGCCCGGGACAGGATACTACGAGCAGTACTTC. The chain links TRBV5-1 to TRBJ2-7, with 8 bases aligning to TRBD1. Germline V gives CDR1 SGHRS, CDR2 YFSETQ. This CDR3 spans 14 amino acids. J gave up 3 bases and V 5 bases, and 7 bases lay outside the gene matches.